This T cell receptor (beta chain) comes out of a study of blood T cell repertoires in COVID-19. Turning to the study itself: Samples representing acute and convalescent COVID-19 were sourced from the United States, Italy and Spain. PBMCs, B-cell-depleted T cells, or T cells provided the cDNA or gDNA that made up the material.

V lost 3 bases, J lost 4 bases, and 15 bases stayed unmatched. From germline, CDR1 is MNHNS and CDR2 SASEGT. CDR3 size: 18 residues. In the original processing: It was from reference gene primer amplification that nucleated cell counts were estimated. This table comes from immunoSEQ multiplex PCR, and its TCRdb copy is limited to in-frame clones, with some not included. Clone size and the V and J calls come from that table; the DNA yielded D and trimming. Of approximately 380,000 clones in the sample, 75% to 90% were seen once. The chain combines TRBV6-1 with TRBJ1-5, with 7 bases fitting TRBD1. The receptor comes from a woman between 18 and 30 years old with acute or convalescent COVID-19. Sequencing was carried out using peripheral blood. The CDR3: CASSEELTGRFRNQPQHF. CDR3 DNA: TGTGCCAGCAGTGAGGAATTGACAGGGCGGTTTCGTAATCAGCCCCAGCATTTT.